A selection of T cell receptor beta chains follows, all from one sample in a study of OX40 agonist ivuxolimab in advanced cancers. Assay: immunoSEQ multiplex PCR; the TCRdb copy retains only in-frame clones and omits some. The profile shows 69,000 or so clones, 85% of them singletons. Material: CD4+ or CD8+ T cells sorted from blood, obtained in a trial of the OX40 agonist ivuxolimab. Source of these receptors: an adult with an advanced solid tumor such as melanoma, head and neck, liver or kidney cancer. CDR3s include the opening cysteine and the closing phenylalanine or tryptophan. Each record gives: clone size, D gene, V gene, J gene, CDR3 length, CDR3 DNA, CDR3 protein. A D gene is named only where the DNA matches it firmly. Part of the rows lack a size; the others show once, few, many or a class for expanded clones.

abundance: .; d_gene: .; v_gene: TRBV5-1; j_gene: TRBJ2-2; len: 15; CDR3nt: TGCGCCAGCAGTCCCCGTCCGGTGATATCCGGGGAGCTGTTTTTT; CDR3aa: CASSPRPVISGELFF
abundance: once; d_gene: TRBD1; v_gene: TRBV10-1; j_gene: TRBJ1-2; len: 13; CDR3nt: TGCGCCAGCAGTATGGGACAGGGTGACGGCTACACCTTC; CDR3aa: CASSMGQGDGYTF
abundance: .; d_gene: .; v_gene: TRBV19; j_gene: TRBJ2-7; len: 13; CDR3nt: TGTGCCAGTAGTATCAAGGGTTCCTACGAGCAGTACTTC; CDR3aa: CASSIKGSYEQYF
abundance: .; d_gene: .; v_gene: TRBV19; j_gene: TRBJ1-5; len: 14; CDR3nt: TGTGCCAGTGCCCGAGGCAGAGCTTATCAGCCCCAGCATTTT; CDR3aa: CASARGRAYQPQHF
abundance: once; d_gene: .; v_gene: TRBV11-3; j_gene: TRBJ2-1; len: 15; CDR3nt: TGTGCCAGCAGCTTAATTTCAGGGTCCTACAATGAGCAGTTCTTC; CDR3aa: CASSLISGSYNEQFF
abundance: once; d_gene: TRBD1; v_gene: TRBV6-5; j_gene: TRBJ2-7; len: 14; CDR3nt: TGTGCCAGCATCCCGTGGGCAGGGGGCGGCGAGCAGTACTTC; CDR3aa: CASIPWAGGGEQYF
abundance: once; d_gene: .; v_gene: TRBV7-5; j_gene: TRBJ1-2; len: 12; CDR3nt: TGTCTGTTGGGGTGGGCCTACTATGGCTACACCTTC; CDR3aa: CLLGWAYYGYTF
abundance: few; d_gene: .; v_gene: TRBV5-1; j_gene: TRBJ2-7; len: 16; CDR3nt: TGCGCCAGCAGCTTCGGTCCGGGCGGGACATCCTACGAGCAGTACTTC; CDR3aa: CASSFGPGGTSYEQYF
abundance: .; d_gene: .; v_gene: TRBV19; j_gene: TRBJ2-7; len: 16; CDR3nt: TGTGCCAGTAGTATGAAAGGGGACTCGTTTACCTACGAGCAGTACTTC; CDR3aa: CASSMKGDSFTYEQYF
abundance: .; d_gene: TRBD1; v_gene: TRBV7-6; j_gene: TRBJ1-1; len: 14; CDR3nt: TGTGCCAGCAGCTTAAGACAGGGTACCGCTGAAGCTTTCTTT; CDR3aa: CASSLRQGTAEAFF
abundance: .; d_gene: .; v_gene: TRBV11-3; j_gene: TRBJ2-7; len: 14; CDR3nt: TGTGCCAGCAGCTTAGTTCAGGGGGGACACGAGCAGTACTTC; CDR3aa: CASSLVQGGHEQYF
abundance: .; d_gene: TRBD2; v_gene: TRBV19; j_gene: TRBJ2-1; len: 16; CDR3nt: TGTGCCAGTAGTCCCGGAGAAGGGACTAGCCTCAATGAGCAGTTCTTC; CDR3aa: CASSPGEGTSLNEQFF
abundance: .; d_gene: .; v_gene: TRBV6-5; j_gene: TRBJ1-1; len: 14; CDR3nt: TGTGCCAGCAAAATAGGACTCCAAGAAGCTGAAGCTTTCTTT; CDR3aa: CASKIGLQEAEAFF
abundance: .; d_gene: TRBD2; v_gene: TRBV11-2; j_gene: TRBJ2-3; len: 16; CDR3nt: TGTGCCAGCAGTCCTTACCTAGCGGGGGGCGCAGATACGCAGTATTTT; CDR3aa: CASSPYLAGGADTQYF
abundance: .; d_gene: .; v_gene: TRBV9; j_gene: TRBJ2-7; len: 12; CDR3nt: TGTGCCAGCAGCCGAAACGGCTACGAGCAGTACTTC; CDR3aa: CASSRNGYEQYF
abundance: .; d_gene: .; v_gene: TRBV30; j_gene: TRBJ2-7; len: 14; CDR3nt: TGTGCCTGCCACACAATCACTAGGGGCTACGAGCAGTACTTC; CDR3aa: CACHTITRGYEQYF
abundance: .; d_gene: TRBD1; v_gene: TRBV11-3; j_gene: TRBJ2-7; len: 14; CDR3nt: TGTGCCAGCAGCTGGGGGTGGGACAGCTACGAGCAGTACTTC; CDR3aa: CASSWGWDSYEQYF
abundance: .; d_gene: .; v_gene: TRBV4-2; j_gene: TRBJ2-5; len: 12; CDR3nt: TGTGCCAGCAGCCAAGCAGGGGAGACCCAGTACTTC; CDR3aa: CASSQAGETQYF
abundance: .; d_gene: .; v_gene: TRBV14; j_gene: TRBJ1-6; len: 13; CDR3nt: TGTGCCAGCAGCCCTTTCGCGAATTCACCCCTCCACTTT; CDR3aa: CASSPFANSPLHF
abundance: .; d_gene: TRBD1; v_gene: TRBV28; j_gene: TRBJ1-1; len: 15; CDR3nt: TGTGCCAGCAGTTTAGTAGGGACAGGGAGCCCTGAAGCTTTCTTT; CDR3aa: CASSLVGTGSPEAFF
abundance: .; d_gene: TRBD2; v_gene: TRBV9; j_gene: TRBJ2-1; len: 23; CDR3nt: TGTGCCAGCAGCGATCGAACCAGGACCGGGACTAGCGGGGGGACCTCCTCCTACAATGAGCAGTTCTTC; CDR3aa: CASSDRTRTGTSGGTSSYNEQFF
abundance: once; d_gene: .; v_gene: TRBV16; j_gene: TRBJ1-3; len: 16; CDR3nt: TGTGCCAGCAGCCAATCGGACGTACTCTCTGGAAACACCATATATTTT; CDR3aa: CASSQSDVLSGNTIYF
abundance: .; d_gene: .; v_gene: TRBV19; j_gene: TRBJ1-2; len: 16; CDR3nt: TGTGCCAGTAGTATATCGTGGATGGGAGGTTCAAGTGGCTACACCTTC; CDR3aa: CASSISWMGGSSGYTF
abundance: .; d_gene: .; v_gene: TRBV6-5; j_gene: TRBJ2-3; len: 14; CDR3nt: TGTGCCAGCAGTTACAGGCTTCAAGGGGATACGCAGTATTTT; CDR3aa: CASSYRLQGDTQYF
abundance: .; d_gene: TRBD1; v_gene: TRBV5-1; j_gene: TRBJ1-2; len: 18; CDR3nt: TGCGCCAGCAGCTTGGGACCATCTGGGACAGACTTTAACTATGGCTACACCTTC; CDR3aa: CASSLGPSGTDFNYGYTF
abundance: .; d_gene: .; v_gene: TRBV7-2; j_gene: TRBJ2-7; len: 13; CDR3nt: TGTGCCAGCAGCTCCTACAGGGAGAACGAGCAGTACTTC; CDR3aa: CASSSYRENEQYF
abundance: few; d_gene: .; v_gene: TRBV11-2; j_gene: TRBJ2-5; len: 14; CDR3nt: TGTGCCAGCAGCTTAGCCCGGTATGCGGAGACCCAGTACTTC; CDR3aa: CASSLARYAETQYF
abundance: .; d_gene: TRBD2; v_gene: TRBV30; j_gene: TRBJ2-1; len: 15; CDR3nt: TGTGCCTGGAGCATTACTAGCGGGAGGGCCAGGGAGCAGTTCTTC; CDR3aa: CAWSITSGRAREQFF
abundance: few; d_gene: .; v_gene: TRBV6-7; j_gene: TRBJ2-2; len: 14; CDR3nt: TGTGCCAGCAGCTTAACCGGAGGGTCCGGGGAGCTGTTTTTT; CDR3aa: CASSLTGGSGELFF
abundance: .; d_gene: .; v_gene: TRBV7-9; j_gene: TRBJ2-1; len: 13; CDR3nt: TGTGCCAGCCACACGCAGGGCTACAATGAGCAGTTCTTC; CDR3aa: CASHTQGYNEQFF
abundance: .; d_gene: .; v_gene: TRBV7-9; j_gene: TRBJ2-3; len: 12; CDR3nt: TGTGCCAGCAGCCCGGGACTTAATACGCAGTATTTT; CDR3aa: CASSPGLNTQYF
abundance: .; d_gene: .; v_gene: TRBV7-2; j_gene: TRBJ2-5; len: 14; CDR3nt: TGTGCCAGCAGCTCCAACCGGGGTCAAGAGACCCAGTACTTC; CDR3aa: CASSSNRGQETQYF
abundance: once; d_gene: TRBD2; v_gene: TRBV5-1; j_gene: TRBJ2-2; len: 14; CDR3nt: TGCGCCAGCAGCTTCCGCGGGGGGACCGGGGAGCTGTTTTTT; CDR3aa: CASSFRGGTGELFF
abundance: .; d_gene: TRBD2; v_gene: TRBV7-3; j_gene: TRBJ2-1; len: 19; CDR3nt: TGTGCCAGCAGCTCCCCAATAGCGGGAGCATACTCCTCTACAAATGAGCAGTTCTTC; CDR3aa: CASSSPIAGAYSSTNEQFF
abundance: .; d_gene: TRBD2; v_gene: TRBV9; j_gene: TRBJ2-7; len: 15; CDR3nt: TGTGCCAGCAGCGTAGAAGGTAGCGGGAGGGCCGAGCAGTACTTC; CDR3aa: CASSVEGSGRAEQYF
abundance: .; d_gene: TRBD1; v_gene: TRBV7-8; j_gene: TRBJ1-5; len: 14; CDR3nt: TGTGCCAGCAGCCTGGGACAGGGGGTTCAGCCCCAGCATTTT; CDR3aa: CASSLGQGVQPQHF
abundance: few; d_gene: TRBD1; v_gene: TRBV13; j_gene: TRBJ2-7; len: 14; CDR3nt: TGTGCCAGCAGTCCAAGACAGGGACCCTACGAGCAGTACTTC; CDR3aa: CASSPRQGPYEQYF
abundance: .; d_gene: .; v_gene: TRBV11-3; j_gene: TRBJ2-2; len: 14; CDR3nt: TGTGCCAGCGCTCGACAGTCGAACACCGGGGAGCTGTTTTTT; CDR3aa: CASARQSNTGELFF
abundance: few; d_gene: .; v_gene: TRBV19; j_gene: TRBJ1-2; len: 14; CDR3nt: TGTGCCAGTAGTATTGATTGGACATCACCCCGCTACACCTTC; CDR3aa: CASSIDWTSPRYTF
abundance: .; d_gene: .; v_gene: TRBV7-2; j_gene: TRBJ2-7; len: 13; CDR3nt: TGTGCCAGCAGCCCCCCCGGGAGCTACGAGCAGTACTTC; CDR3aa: CASSPPGSYEQYF
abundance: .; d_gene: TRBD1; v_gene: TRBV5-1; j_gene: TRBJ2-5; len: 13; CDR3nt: TGCGCCAGCAGAGGGACAGGGGACGAGACCCAGTACTTC; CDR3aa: CASRGTGDETQYF
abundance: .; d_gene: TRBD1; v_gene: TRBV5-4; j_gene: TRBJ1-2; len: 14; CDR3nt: TGTGCCAGCAGACGGACAGGCGGGAACTATGGCTACACCTTC; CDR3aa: CASRRTGGNYGYTF
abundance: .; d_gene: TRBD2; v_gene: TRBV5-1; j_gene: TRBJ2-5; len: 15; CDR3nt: TGCGCCAGCAGCTTGGCCGGGACTAGGGGCGAGACCCAGTACTTC; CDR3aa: CASSLAGTRGETQYF
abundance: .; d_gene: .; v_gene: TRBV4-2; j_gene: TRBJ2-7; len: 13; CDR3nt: TGTGCCAGCAGCCCCACCGACATCTACGAGCAGTACTTC; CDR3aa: CASSPTDIYEQYF
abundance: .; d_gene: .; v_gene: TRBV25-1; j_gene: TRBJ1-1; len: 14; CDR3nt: TGTGCCAGCAGCTACAGCGGGGGACGGACTGAAGCTTTCTTT; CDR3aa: CASSYSGGRTEAFF
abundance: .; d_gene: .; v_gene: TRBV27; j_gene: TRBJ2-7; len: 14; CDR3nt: TGTGCCAGCAGATACTCAGGGCGAACCTACGAGCAGTACTTC; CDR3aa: CASRYSGRTYEQYF
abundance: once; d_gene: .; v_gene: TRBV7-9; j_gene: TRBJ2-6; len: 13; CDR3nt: TGTGCCAGCAGCGAGGCTGGGGCCAACGTCCTGACTTTC; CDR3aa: CASSEAGANVLTF
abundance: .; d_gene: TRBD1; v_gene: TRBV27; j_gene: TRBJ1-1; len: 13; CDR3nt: TGTGCCAGCAGGTACAGGGGGCAGGGTGAAGCTTTCTTT; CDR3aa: CASRYRGQGEAFF